These 17 T cell receptor beta chains were sequenced from one sample in a study of vaccination and CD4 T cells after COVID-19. Treatment given: approximately 11-day PBMC culture with coronavirus spike peptide pools or control peptides (ViraFEST assay). It was before the COVID-19 pandemic (2011-2018) that the unexposed donor's CD4+ T cells were collected. The Oncomine TCR Beta short-read assay generated sequence data from the DNA of cultured CD4+ T cells. Each CDR3 protein is one row after TCRdb ran MiXCR on the PCR reads. Counted here are several thousand distinct CDR3 sequences, around 49% occurring once; the ten biggest clones make up 44%. For these receptors, no antigen is known. Sequenced input: CD4+ T cells from blood, cultured in vitro. The receptors stem from a human donor in good health.

The V gene is TRBV19, the J gene TRBJ1-1, with 7 bases identical to TRBD1. Germline CDR1 reads LNHDA; CDR2 reads SQIVND (reference sequence). V shed 6 bases, J shed 1 base, and the junction held 8 bases outside the gene matches. This CDR3 has 15 amino acids. Here the CDR3 reads CASSRQGGTNTEAFF. The CDR3 DNA follows: TGTGCCAGTAGCCGACAGGGAGGGACGAACACTGAAGCTTTCTTT.

There are a few counts of this clonotype. The genes are TRBV15 and TRBJ1-2; D gene ambiguous. The germline CDR1 and CDR2 sequences are LNHNV and YYDKDF (reference sequence). Trimming pared 0 bases from V and 8 bases from J, leaving 13 bases between. This CDR3 is 14 amino acids long. CDR3 coding DNA: TGTGCCACCAGCAGAGAAAGAGAAGGAGGGGGCTACACCTTC. Translating gives CATSREREGGGYTF.

This clonotype has just a few counts. The chain has TRBV7-2 and TRBJ2-3; a possible D gene is TRBD1 (5 bases). Per the germline V gene, CDR1 is SGHTA and CDR2 is FQGNSA. Trimming shortened V by 3 bases and J by 3 bases, and 10 bases separated the two germline ends. CDR3 length: 14 residues. This chain's CDR3 is CASSFKGDTDTQYF. DNA for the CDR3: TGTGCCAGCAGCTTCAAAGGGGATACAGATACGCAGTATTTT.

The gene calls are TRBV6-1 and TRBJ1-1; 7 positions agree with TRBD1. The CDR3 spans 11 residues. Germline CDR1 MNHNS, CDR2 SASEGT. V dropped 7 bases and J dropped 11; count of bases not matched to a gene: 7. The CDR3 sequence: CASTLTGRAFF. The DNA of the CDR3 is TGTGCCAGCACCCTGACAGGGCGGGCTTTCTTT.

This chain uses TRBV20-1 with TRBJ1-1; D gene uncertain. Trimming stripped 2 bases from V and 7 bases from J, with 5 bases between. In germline, CDR1 is DFQATT, CDR2 SNEGSKA (reference sequence). This CDR3 spans 10 amino acids. The CDR3 spells CSARKGEAFF. CDR3 bases: TGCAGTGCTAGAAAGGGTGAAGCTTTCTTT.

This clonotype was seen a few times. The chain combines TRBV29-1 with TRBJ2-5; possibly TRBD1 or TRBD2 for D (5 bases each). The V gene lost 4 bases and the J gene lost 4 bases, with 7 bases spanning the gap. The CDR3 loop spans 11 amino acids. Germline V gene lookup returns CDR1 SQVTM and CDR2 ANQGSEA. The DNA of the CDR3 is TGCAGCGTTGCCGGGGCAGAGACCCAGTACTTC. Amino acids: CSVAGAETQYF.

The CDR3 is CASSIYRRDRGTDTQYF. Written as DNA, the CDR3 is TGTGCCAGCAGCATCTACCGACGGGACAGAGGGACAGATACGCAGTATTTT. The chain joins TRBV2 to TRBJ2-3; 7 bases line up with TRBD1. Germline V gene data show CDR1 as SNHLY and CDR2 as FYNNEI. The junction had 15 bases not matched to a gene; V was cut back by 6 bases and J by 3 bases. The CDR3 is 17 amino acids.

The chain joins TRBV2 to TRBJ2-5; D might be TRBD2 (6 bases). From germline, CDR1 is SNHLY and CDR2 FYNNEI. V lost 6 bases and J lost 2, with 10 bases in between. This CDR3 comprises 13 residues. CDR3 coding DNA: TGTGCCAGCAGACGGGAGCCTCAAGAGACCCAGTACTTC. Its protein is CASRREPQETQYF.

The V call is TRBV6-5, the J call TRBJ2-3, with D hard to call. CDR3 length: 16 amino acids. Germline V gives CDR1 MNHEY, CDR2 SVGAGI. The germline V and J ends were trimmed by 2 bases and 0 bases, with 12 bases remaining between them. The CDR3 loop reads CASSYNLWYSTDTQYF. CDR3 coding DNA: TGTGCCAGCAGTTACAATCTGTGGTACAGCACAGATACGCAGTATTTT.

The genes are TRBV2 and TRBJ2-2, with D uncertain. The V end lost 5 bases, the J end lost 1 base, and 11 bases lay between the germline ends. The CDR3 consists of 15 residues. Germline CDR1 is SNHLY and CDR2 is FYNNEI. Here the CDR3 DNA reads TGTGCCAGCAGTTTCGGCAGGAAGAACACCGGGGAGCTGTTTTTT. This sequence encodes CASSFGRKNTGELFF.

The chain has TRBV7-9 and TRBJ2-4, with D hard to call. The V and J ends lost 2 bases and 0 bases respectively, with 14 bases between them. Germline lookup yields CDR1 SEHNR and CDR2 FQNEAQ (reference sequence). The CDR3 covers 17 residues. CDR3 nucleotides: TGTGCCAGCAGCTTATTAAGCATTACACTAGCCAAAAACATTCAGTACTTC. Residues: CASSLLSITLAKNIQYF.

The rearrangement joins TRBV30 to TRBJ1-1; no clear D. V dropped 1 base and J dropped 6 bases, with 6 bases sitting between them. The CDR3 is 11 residues long. Per germline, CDR1 GTSNPN and CDR2 SVGIG (reference sequence). CDR3 region: CAWSARAEAFF. The CDR3 region has the DNA TGTGCCTGGAGTGCCCGCGCTGAAGCTTTCTTT. The variable domain in full, completed from reference TRBV30 and TRBJ1-1, reads SQTIHQWPATLVQPVGSPLSLECTVEGTSNPNLYWYRQAAGRGLQLLFYSVGIGQISSEVPQNLSASRPQDRQFILSSKKLLLSDSGFYLCAWSARAEAFFGQGTRLTVV.

This clonotype was counted between two and nine times. The rearrangement joins TRBV7-2 to TRBJ1-6; D gene uncertain. CDR3 length: 15 amino acids. The germline CDR1 and CDR2 sequences are SGHTA and FQGNSA. With 4 bases removed from V and 0 bases from J, the gap between germline ends came to 7 bases. CDR3 coding DNA: TGTGCCAGCAGCTCCCTGAGCTCCTATAATTCACCCCTCCACTTT. Amino acids: CASSSLSSYNSPLHF.

The V call is TRBV19, the J call TRBJ1-2, with 8 bases aligning to TRBD1. Per germline, CDR1 LNHDA and CDR2 SQIVND (reference sequence). V lost 3 bases to trimming and J lost 8 bases; unmatched junction nucleotides: 5. The CDR3 is 13 amino acids. DNA for the CDR3: TGTGCCAGTAGTATTGGCCAGGGGGCCGGCTACACCTTC. Its translation: CASSIGQGAGYTF.

The genes are TRBV7-2 and TRBJ1-6; tentatively, D is TRBD1 (5 bases). Trimming shortened V by 5 bases and J by 8 bases, and 16 bases separated the two germline ends. Germline CDR1 is SGHTA and CDR2 is FQGNSA. The CDR3 is 15 amino acids. For the CDR3, the DNA is TGTGCCAGCAGCCCCTGGGGCAGTGCTTATTCACCCCTCCACTTT. It is translated as CASSPWGSAYSPLHF.

Only a few counts were recorded for this clonotype. This chain's CDR3 is CASSYYGSFNQPQHF. Written as DNA, the CDR3 is TGTGCCAGCAGTTACTATGGCAGTTTCAATCAGCCCCAGCATTTT. The rearrangement joins TRBV6-2 or TRBV6-3 to TRBJ1-5; D is ambiguous. The CDR3 has 15 amino acids. Germline CDR1 reads MNHEY; CDR2 reads SVGEGT. V lost 1 base and J 3 bases, leaving 10 bases between the germline ends.

This rearrangement joins TRBV19 to TRBJ1-2; D uncertain. CDR1 is LNHDA, CDR2 SQIVND, per germline (reference sequence). Deletions cut 3 bases from V and 8 bases from J, with 19 bases between. The CDR3 loop spans 15 amino acids. The CDR3 DNA follows: TGTGCCAGTAGTATGACTAGCCGGGCCGTTGGGGGCTACACCTTC. Translation: CASSMTSRAVGGYTF.